The 9 T cell receptor beta chains reported below all come from one sample, sequenced in a study of OX40 agonist ivuxolimab in advanced cancers. Assay used: immunoSEQ multiplex PCR; TCRdb lists only in-frame clones, some missing. The data show 35,000 to 45,000 clones, 70% to 90% seen once. Sequencing used CD4+ or CD8+ T cells sorted from blood, obtained in a trial of the OX40 agonist ivuxolimab. The receptors shown here come from an adult with an advanced solid tumor such as melanoma, head and neck, liver or kidney cancer.

This clone was recorded only once. The chain couples TRBV27 to TRBJ2-1; 9 bases agree with TRBD1. With 5 bases clipped from V and 8 bases from J, the junction kept 13 bases outside the gene matches. The germline CDR1 and CDR2 sequences are MNHEY and SMNVEV (reference sequence). The CDR3 sequence is 16 residues long. The CDR3 region is CASSGGGQGVFHEQFF. The CDR3 bases are TGTGCCAGCAGTGGGGGGGGACAGGGAGTTTTCCATGAGCAGTTCTTC.

This rearrangement joins TRBV27 to TRBJ1-2, with D hard to call. This CDR3 is 13 amino acids long. The germline V and J ends were trimmed by 0 bases and 2 bases, with 4 bases remaining between them. Looked up from germline, CDR1 is MNHEY and CDR2 is SMNVEV (reference sequence). CDR3 bases: TGTGCCAGCAGTTTATCAAACAACTATGGCTACACCTTC. Residues: CASSLSNNYGYTF.

This rearrangement joins TRBV27 to TRBJ2-1, with a tentative D call TRBD2 (5 bases). CDR1 and CDR2 from the germline V gene are MNHEY and SMNVEV (reference sequence). This CDR3 has 14 residues. The germline V and J ends were trimmed by 5 bases and 7 bases, with 15 bases remaining between them. CDR3 amino acids: CASSQRTGQNEQFF. The CDR3 bases are TGTGCCAGCAGTCAGAGGACTGGCCAAAATGAGCAGTTCTTC.

This clone has a single count. V and J are TRBV2 and TRBJ1-1; a weak D match, TRBD1 (6 bases). The V gene's germline CDR1 is SNHLY and CDR2 FYNNEI. The CDR3 totals 14 residues. V was trimmed by 4 bases and J by 11 bases, leaving 20 bases between them. The DNA for the CDR3 is TGTGCCAGCAGTGGGCCCGGACAGTTCCGTTGGGCTTTCTTT. Protein product: CASSGPGQFRWAFF.

There are a few counts of this clone. The chain is built from TRBV4-1 and TRBJ1-5; D is unclear. Germline V gene sequence: CDR1 MGHRA, CDR2 YSYEKL. The CDR3 is made up of 15 amino acids. V lost 3 bases to trimming and J lost 0 bases, with 9 bases between them. The CDR3 protein is CASSHRQLSNQPQHF. CDR3 coding DNA: TGCGCCAGCAGCCACCGGCAACTTAGCAATCAGCCCCAGCATTTT.

The gene calls are TRBV7-9 and TRBJ2-7; 8 bases are shared with TRBD1. There are 15 residues in the CDR3. Germline trimming cut 5 bases from V and 5 bases from J; bases unmatched to any gene: 11. Per the germline V gene, CDR1 is SEHNR and CDR2 is FQNEAQ (reference sequence). The DNA of the CDR3 is TGTGCCAGCAGCCCCGAGGACAGGGAAGGAGACGAGCAGTACTTC. It codes for CASSPEDREGDEQYF. Using reference TRBV7-9 and TRBJ2-7 for the parts outside the CDR3, the full variable domain is DTGVSQNPRHKITKRGQNVTFRCDPISEHNRLYWYRQTLGQGPEFLTYFQNEAQLEKSRLLSDRFSAERPKGSFSTLEIQRTEQGDSAMYLCASSPEDREGDEQYFGPGTRLTVT.

The chain recombines TRBV5-4 with TRBJ2-7; TRBD2 matches at 8 bases. CDR3 length: 15 amino acids. Germline loops: CDR1 SGHNT, CDR2 YYREEE (reference sequence). Trimming removed 3 bases from V and 3 bases from J; junction bases left unmatched: 8. The CDR3 spells CASSSSGLVGYEQYF. The CDR3 bases are TGTGCCAGCAGCTCTTCGGGACTAGTGGGCTACGAGCAGTACTTC.

The chain is built from TRBV4-1 and TRBJ1-2; D is possibly TRBD1 (5 bases). The CDR3 sequence is 15 residues long. V was trimmed by 1 base and J by 3 bases, leaving 12 bases between them. Germline loops: CDR1 MGHRA, CDR2 YSYEKL. Here the CDR3 DNA reads TGCGCCAGCAGCCAAGTCGTGGGGGGATACTATGGCTACACCTTC. This codes for CASSQVVGGYYGYTF.

CDR3 region: CSVFTTDTQYF. CDR3 nucleotides: TGCAGCGTTTTCACGACAGATACGCAGTATTTT. The rearrangement links TRBV29-1 to TRBJ2-3, with D hard to call. The V gene's germline CDR1 is SQVTM and CDR2 ANQGSEA. CDR3 length: 11 residues. Trimming removed 5 bases at V and 3 bases at J, with 6 bases between.